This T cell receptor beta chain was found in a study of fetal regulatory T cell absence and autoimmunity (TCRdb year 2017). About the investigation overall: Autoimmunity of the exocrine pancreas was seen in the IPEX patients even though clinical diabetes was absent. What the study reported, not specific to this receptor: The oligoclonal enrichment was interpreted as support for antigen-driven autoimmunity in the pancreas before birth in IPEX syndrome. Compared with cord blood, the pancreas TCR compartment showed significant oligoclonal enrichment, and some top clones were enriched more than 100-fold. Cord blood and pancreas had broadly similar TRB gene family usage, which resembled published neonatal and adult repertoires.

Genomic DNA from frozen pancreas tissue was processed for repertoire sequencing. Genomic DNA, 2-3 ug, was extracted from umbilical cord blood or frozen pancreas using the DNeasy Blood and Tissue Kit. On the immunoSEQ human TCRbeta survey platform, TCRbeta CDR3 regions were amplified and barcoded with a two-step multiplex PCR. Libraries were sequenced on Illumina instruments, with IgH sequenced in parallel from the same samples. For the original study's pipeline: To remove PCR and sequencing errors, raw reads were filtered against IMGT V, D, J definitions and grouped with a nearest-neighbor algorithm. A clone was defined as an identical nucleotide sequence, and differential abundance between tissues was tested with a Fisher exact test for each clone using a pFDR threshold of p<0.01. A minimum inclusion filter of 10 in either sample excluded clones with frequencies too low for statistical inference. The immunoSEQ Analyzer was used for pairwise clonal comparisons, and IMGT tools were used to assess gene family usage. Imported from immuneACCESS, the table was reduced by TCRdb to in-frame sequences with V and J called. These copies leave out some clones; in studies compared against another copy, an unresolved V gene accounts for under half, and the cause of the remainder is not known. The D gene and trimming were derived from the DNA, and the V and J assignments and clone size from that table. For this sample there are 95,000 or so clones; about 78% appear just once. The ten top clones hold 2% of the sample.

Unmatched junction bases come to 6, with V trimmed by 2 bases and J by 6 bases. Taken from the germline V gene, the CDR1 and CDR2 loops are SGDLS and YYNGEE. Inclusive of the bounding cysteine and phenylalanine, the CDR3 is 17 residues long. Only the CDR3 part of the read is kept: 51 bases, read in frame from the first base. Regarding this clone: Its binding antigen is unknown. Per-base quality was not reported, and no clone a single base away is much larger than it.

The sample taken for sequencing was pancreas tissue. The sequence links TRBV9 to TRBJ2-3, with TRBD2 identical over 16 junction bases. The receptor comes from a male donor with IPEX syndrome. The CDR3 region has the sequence CASSVSGTSGGADTQYF. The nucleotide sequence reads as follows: TGTGCCAGCAGCGTCAGCGGGACTAGCGGGGGGGCCGATACGCAGTATTTT.